This T cell receptor (beta chain) was documented in a study of cytomegalovirus exposure and HLA in healthy donors (dated by TCRdb to about 2017). With respect to the entire study: An earlier analysis of approximately 550 of the donors reported 250 to 300 Gb of sequence data and 100 million to 130 million unique TCR beta sequences from about 200 million T cells. The number of donors typed differed by locus, with about 629-640 for A, B, C, DRB1 and DQB1, about 500 for DQA1, over 600 for DPA1, and about 450 for DPB1. A later genetic analysis used genome-wide SNP genotypes for about 65% of the 666 donors, treating that subset as a discovery cohort. Donor age, sex, ethnicity and CMV serostatus were collected together with the repertoire data. Approximately 300 gigabases of sequencing data and tens of millions of unique TCR sequences were included in an early release covering 550 to 650 HLA-typed donors. To decide whether each TCR beta V gene segment behaved as functional or pseudogenic, an earlier analysis of some 600 of the donors relied on high-throughput TCR beta sequencing. Every repertoire in the discovery cohort had been generated on one and the same sequencing platform. Among several hundred genotyped donors of the cohort, an average of approximately 200,000 unique TCR beta nucleotide sequences was sequenced per donor, of which about 18% were non-productive. The study aimed to test whether signatures of past pathogen exposure could be identified by cataloging public T cell receptors. In addition to the first cohort of 666 subjects, a separate validation cohort of 120 different subjects was used. Among the roughly 400 genotyped donors, around 81% belonged to the genetic ancestry cluster associated with self-reported Caucasian donors. The study combined high-throughput TCR immunosequencing, statistical association of individual TCRs with disease status, and machine learning to predict cytomegalovirus infection status. Rather than using new phenotypic data, the later analysis identified candidate immune exposures from TCR beta sequences and from how often those sequences occurred across donors. A later analysis re-analyzed previously published TCR beta repertoires from 666 donors and added high-resolution HLA genotyping to study TCR occurrence patterns. Roughly 5 DR-DQ haplotypes were handled as single units for association and clustering, since linkage in the cohort was strong. HLA typing included class I and class II loci at four-digit resolution. The study used immunosequencing to profile the T cell repertoires of hundreds of subjects and linked those repertoires to cytomegalovirus serostatus.

CDR1 MNHEY and CDR2 SVGAGI were looked up in the germline V gene. V and J are truncated by 6 bases and 3 bases respectively, leaving an intervening sequence of 9 bases. The CDR3 goes from the cysteine to the phenylalanine over 12 residues. Just CDR3 DNA is preserved here, 36 bases in frame from base 1. To note about this clone: Its specific antigen is unknown. Base qualities are not provided; no much larger clone lies one nucleotide away.

Points the paper makes about the study in general: The study gave a list of 150 to 200 TCR beta chains associated with cytomegalovirus. A later genetic analysis reported fewer N-insertions in productive TCRs among donors in an Asian-associated ancestry cluster than the roughly 720-donor mean. Most TCR sequences were observed very rarely across donors, whereas some public TCRs were present in many individuals. A further reported finding was that TCR beta sequences accurately predicted the HLA-A and HLA-B alleles for most subjects in the first cohort. The presence/absence analyses assumed that sequencing depth was roughly uniform across donors, and that assumption may not be true. The 87-base-pair reads could not distinguish some IMGT-functional V segments, including TRBV6-2 and TRBV6-3, so those segments were excluded. In a later analysis, the rate of TCR association differed among HLA loci, with DRB1 alleles having the most associated TCRs and HLA-C alleles having the fewest. Because HLA typing was unavailable for some donors at each locus, only the typed subset was used in association tests. In an earlier analysis of over 550 of the donors, most TCR beta V segments were observed in productive rearrangements about 90% or about 30% of the time, broadly matching IMGT annotations. Seventeen rarely observed V segments, including chromosome 9 orphons, were excluded from the earlier analysis of several hundred of the donors because counts were too low. When HLA alleles, especially DR and DQ, strongly co-occurred, TCR associations were difficult to assign to individual alleles. Only TCR beta chains were sequenced in this cohort, and the absence of alpha or paired-chain data limited detectable features. According to a later analysis, most CMV-associated TCR beta chains appeared to be HLA-restricted, and the HLA associations seemed to be driven largely by CMV exposure. V-gene and J-gene trimming of TCR beta chains was associated with a missense DCLRE1C variant in a later genetic analysis, and the association was replicated in an independent cohort. The authors suggested that the approach could potentially be generalized to other disease states and immunological phenotypes. In a later analysis, HLA-associated TCR beta chains showed more clonal expansion and lower generation probabilities than non-associated chains that were equally common. A later analysis reported that several top co-occurrence clusters appeared linked to parvovirus B19, influenza, CMV and Epstein-Barr virus. In both the original and validation cohorts, the classifier was reported to diagnose cytomegalovirus status with high specificity and sensitivity. Linkage disequilibrium might explain the correlated functional status among segregating V segments, but an unknown experimental factor could not be excluded. CMV serostatus was the only immune exposure information available for the cohort. A cluster of highly shared sequence variants was judged likely to be a technical artifact of the sequencing pipeline. Specific HLA alleles were associated with 16,951 TCR beta sequences at a false discovery rate of 0.05 in a later analysis. In vitro tests confirmed that three of the cytomegalovirus-associated TCR beta chains recognize cytomegalovirus antigens.

Library construction relied on the immunoSEQ multiplex PCR assay. A mixture of 60 forward primers for TCR Vbeta segments and 13 reverse primers for TCR Jbeta segments was used in the multiplex PCR. The CDR3 region of rearranged TCR beta genes was amplified from genomic DNA with a multiplex PCR assay. On the Illumina HiSeq System, the amplified TCR beta libraries were sequenced as 87-base-pair reads. Per the source publication's procedure: Across the 700 or so repertoires, a later analysis counted approximately 83 million unique TCR beta chains, roughly 11 million of which were shared by at least two donors. A nearest-neighbor algorithm error-corrected the raw reads and collapsed the reads into unique sequences, merging closely related sequences to remove PCR and sequencing errors. V, D and J gene segments were assigned by aligning CDR3 sequences to IMGT reference sequences. For a sequence to be retained, at least a six-nucleotide match to both a V gene segment and a J gene segment was required. Rearrangements were classified as productive when the CDR3 lacked stop codons and remained in frame with V and J, and all other rearrangements were classified as non-productive. CDR3 was defined according to IMGT convention as the region running from the second conserved V-encoded cysteine to the conserved J-encoded phenylalanine. The earlier analysis of about 640 of the donors excluded any sequence lacking an unambiguous match to a single V gene segment. In an earlier analysis of roughly 600 of the donors, a V segment was called functional when productive rearrangements were above 56.7%, and segregating when the standard deviation between donors exceeded 5%. A statistical classification framework was built to diagnose cytomegalovirus status from the catalog of TCR beta chain sequences. V and J gene assignment, in a later analysis, came from comparing TCR nucleotide sequences with IMGT/GENE-DB human TR gene sequences. A later analysis assigned CDR3 sequences and most-parsimonious VDJ recombination scenarios with the TCRdist pipeline. In a later analysis, every TCR beta chain was defined by the combination of its CDR3 amino acid sequence and its V-gene family, and reads without a unique V-gene family were dropped. A later analysis removed several hundred highly shared, low-generation-probability nucleotide sequences to deal with suspected cross-contamination and a sequencing artifact. For each public chain, a later analysis derived a clonal expansion index from normalized ranks of inferred template counts within each repertoire. A later analysis computed generation probabilities with a VDJ recombination model fitted to out-of-frame rearrangements, and checked the results against IGoR. A later analysis scored TCR-TCR, TCR-HLA and TCR-CMV co-occurrence with hypergeometric tests, applying a repertoire-size bias correction to TCR pairs. In a later analysis, false discovery rates were estimated by permuting HLA or CMV assignments 20 times. A later analysis grouped co-occurring TCRs with DBSCAN, adding TCRdist sequence similarity when clustering within HLA-allele-positive subsets. Co-occurrence clustering excluded repertoires with fewer than 30,000 or more than 120,000 public chains, plus five with anomalous nucleotide sharing. In TCRdb, the immuneACCESS table is reduced to in-frame sequences with V and J assigned. These tables do not hold every clone; where another copy was compared, an unresolved V gene accounts for under half, and the others remain unexplained. The DNA gave D and trimming, while V, J and clone size come from that table. This sample holds roughly 93,000 clones; around 76% were observed only once. Together, the top ten hold approximately 8.4% of the sample.

The cohort consisted of some 730 healthy bone marrow donors. At the time of sampling, all cohort members were nominally healthy, though unrecorded immune exposures were likely present. CMV serostatus was recorded as positive for just under 300 and negative for about 50% of the 666 cohort members, whereas no CMV serostatus was recorded for the donor in question. A peripheral blood sample was provided by each donor, and peripheral blood mononuclear cells were used for TCR beta sequencing. The Qiagen DNeasy Blood Extraction Kit was used to extract genomic DNA from the blood cell samples. The rearrangement combines TRBV6-5 with TRBJ2-7; no D segment can be confidently identified. The receptor was derived from a human donor in good health. The sample comprised PBMCs. CDR3 loop: CASRTRFYEQYF. The DNA reads as follows: TGTGCCAGCAGGACAAGATTCTACGAGCAGTACTTC.